This entry features one T cell receptor (beta chain) sequence. At one of its ends the junction is not consistent with the germline gene, which may arise from a read error. The repertoire was sequenced with immunoSEQ multiplex PCR; TCRdb's copy has only in-frame clones and lacks some. The table lists tens of thousands of clones, 91% of them singletons. Germline V lookup: CDR1 SGHVS, CDR2 FNYEAQ. The CDR3 extends over 16 amino acids. This record belongs to a study of blood T cell repertoires in COVID-19. Across the study: T cells, B-cell-depleted T cells, or PBMCs provided the cDNA or gDNA that served as material.

The genes are TRBV7-6 and TRBJ2-2; the match to TRBD2 covers 11 bases. The specimen sequenced was peripheral blood. The receptor's source is a woman between 45 and 65 years old in a cohort sampled during active COVID-19. The CDR3 here is CASSYASGRNAGELFF. The CDR3 nucleotides read TGTGCCAGCAGCTATGCTAGCGGGAGGAACGCCGGGGAGCTGTTTTTT.